This entry describes one TCR beta chain. This clone was detected once. Its antigen remains undetermined. Base qualities are not recorded, but no much larger clone differs from it by a single base. Libraries were constructed by the immunoSEQ multiplex PCR assay. The multiplex PCR relied on a mix of 60 forward primers for TCR Vbeta segments and 13 reverse primers for TCR Jbeta segments. The CDR3 region of rearranged TCR beta genes was amplified from genomic DNA with a multiplex PCR assay. On the Illumina HiSeq System, the amplified TCR beta libraries were sequenced as 87-base-pair reads. Turning to the authors' computational methods: A later analysis counted about 80 million unique TCR beta chains across the 690 or so repertoires, and roughly 11 million of these chains were shared by at least two donors. A nearest-neighbor algorithm error-corrected the raw reads and collapsed the reads into unique sequences, merging closely related sequences to remove PCR and sequencing errors. To assign V, D and J gene segments, CDR3 sequences were aligned to IMGT reference sequences. For a sequence to be retained, a match of at least six nucleotides was required to both a V gene segment and a J gene segment. A rearrangement was called productive if the CDR3 had no stop codons and remained in frame with V and J, and every other rearrangement was called non-productive. CDR3 was defined according to IMGT convention as the region running from the second conserved V-encoded cysteine to the conserved J-encoded phenylalanine. Sequences without an unambiguous match to a single V gene segment were excluded from the earlier analysis of 450 to 750 of the donors. In an earlier analysis of about 590 of the donors, a V segment was called functional when productive rearrangements were above 56.7%, and segregating when the standard deviation between donors exceeded 5%. A statistical classification framework was built to diagnose cytomegalovirus status from the catalog of TCR beta chain sequences. In a later analysis, V and J genes were assigned by comparing TCR nucleotide sequences against IMGT/GENE-DB human TR gene sequences. A later analysis assigned CDR3 sequences and most-parsimonious VDJ recombination scenarios with the TCRdist pipeline. In a later analysis, every TCR beta chain was defined by the combination of its CDR3 amino acid sequence and its V-gene family, and reads without a unique V-gene family were dropped. As a way to deal with suspected cross-contamination and a sequencing artifact, a later analysis dropped roughly 600 nucleotide sequences that were highly shared and had low generation probability. In a later analysis, a clonal expansion index for each public chain was calculated from normalized within-repertoire ranks of inferred template counts. In a later analysis, generation probabilities were computed using a VDJ recombination model fitted to out-of-frame rearrangements, and the results were checked against IGoR. A later analysis scored TCR-TCR, TCR-HLA and TCR-CMV co-occurrence with hypergeometric tests, applying a repertoire-size bias correction to TCR pairs. False discovery rates were estimated in a later analysis by permuting HLA or CMV assignments 20 times. In a later analysis, co-occurring TCRs were grouped using DBSCAN, and TCRdist sequence similarity was added for clustering within HLA-allele-positive subsets. Repertoires with fewer than 30,000 or more than 120,000 public chains were left out of co-occurrence clustering, as were a handful of repertoires with anomalous nucleotide sharing. The clones in this table, taken by TCRdb from immuneACCESS, are in-frame only. Not every clone is retained; where verified, under half of the shortfall comes from an unresolved V gene, and the cause of the rest is unknown. The DNA gave D and trimming, while V, J and clone size come from that table. For this sample there are 100,000 to 150,000 clones; around 83% appear just once. Together, the top ten hold roughly 1.2% of the sample.

This specimen comes from a study of cytomegalovirus exposure and HLA in healthy donors listed by TCRdb under 2017. Study-wide context: According to an earlier analysis of around 600 of the donors, about 179 million T cells yielded approximately 120 million unique TCR beta sequences and 276 Gb of sequence data. The study aimed to test whether signatures of past pathogen exposure could be identified by cataloging public T cell receptors. High-throughput TCR immunosequencing, statistical association of individual TCRs with disease status, and machine learning were combined to predict cytomegalovirus infection status. A later analysis re-examined previously published TCR beta repertoires from over 500 donors and added high-resolution HLA genotyping to investigate patterns of TCR occurrence. A few DR-DQ haplotypes were handled as single units for association and clustering because linkage in the cohort was strong. Genome-wide SNP genotypes for about 60% of the 666 donors were used in a later genetic analysis, which treated that subset as a discovery cohort. Among some 410 genotyped donors of the cohort, an average of approximately 240,000 unique TCR beta nucleotide sequences was sequenced per donor, of which about 18% were non-productive. An early release that covered around 590 HLA-typed donors contained approximately 300 gigabases of sequencing data and tens of millions of unique TCR sequences. Of the roughly 400 genotyped donors, roughly 85% fell in the genetic ancestry cluster associated with self-reported Caucasian donors. In an earlier analysis of 500 to 650 of the donors, high-throughput TCR beta sequencing was used to judge whether each TCR beta V gene segment behaved as functional or pseudogenic. Typing coverage varied by locus: roughly 629-640 donors for A, B, C, DRB1 and DQB1; 500 to 550 for DQA1; around 570 for DPA1; about 450 for DPB1. Rather than drawing on any new phenotypic data, the later analysis identified candidate immune exposures from TCR beta sequences and the way those sequences occurred across donors. Alongside the repertoire data, information on donor age, sex, ethnicity and CMV serostatus was compiled. A separate validation cohort of approximately 130 different subjects was used in addition to the 666-subject first cohort. All discovery cohort repertoires had been generated using a single sequencing platform. Class I and class II HLA loci were covered by the typing at four-digit resolution. Using immunosequencing, the study profiled T cell repertoires from about 620 subjects and related those repertoires to cytomegalovirus serostatus.

The cohort consisted of approximately 690 healthy bone marrow donors. All cohort members were sampled while nominally healthy, although unrecorded immune exposures were likely present. The donor tested CMV seronegative, placing the donor among the 352 seronegative members of the cohort. A peripheral blood sample was collected from each donor, and TCR beta sequencing was performed on peripheral blood mononuclear cells. The Qiagen DNeasy Blood Extraction Kit was used to extract genomic DNA from the blood cell samples. The germline V and J ends show losses of 5 bases and 2 bases respectively, and no gene match explains 14 bases of the junction. According to the germline V gene (reference sequence), CDR1 reads MNHEY and CDR2 reads SMNVEV. Measured from the cysteine to the phenylalanine, the CDR3 is 19 residues long. Only the CDR3 region is kept as DNA, spanning 57 bases read in frame from base 1. What the research found in general, with its limitations: The only immune exposure information available for the cohort was CMV serostatus. In a later analysis, the rate of TCR association differed among HLA loci, with DRB1 alleles having the most associated TCRs and HLA-C alleles having the fewest. Cytomegalovirus status was reported to be diagnosed by the classifier with high specificity and sensitivity in both the original and validation cohorts. In this cohort, only TCR beta chains were sequenced, and detectable features were limited by the absence of alpha or paired-chain data. The sequencing pipeline was judged likely to have produced a cluster of highly shared sequence variants as a technical artifact. Strong co-occurrence of HLA alleles, especially DR and DQ, made assigning TCR associations to individual alleles difficult. The presence/absence analyses assumed that sequencing depth was roughly uniform across donors, and that assumption may not be true. In a later analysis, HLA-associated TCR beta chains showed more clonal expansion and lower generation probabilities than non-associated chains that were equally common. A later analysis found that most CMV-associated TCR beta chains appeared HLA-restricted, with HLA associations seemingly driven largely by CMV exposure. The 87-base-pair reads could not distinguish some IMGT-functional V segments, including TRBV6-2 and TRBV6-3, so those segments were excluded. Broadly in line with IMGT annotations, most TCR beta V segments showed up in productive rearrangements about 90% or about 30% of the time in an earlier analysis of 587 of the donors. According to a later genetic analysis, donors in an Asian-associated ancestry cluster had fewer N-insertions in productive TCRs than the roughly 660-donor mean. A later analysis associated 15,000 to 20,000 TCR beta sequences with specific HLA alleles at a false discovery rate of 0.05. Because counts were too low, approximately 15 rarely observed V segments, including chromosome 9 orphons, were excluded from the earlier analysis of 587 of the donors. Most TCR sequences were observed very rarely across donors, whereas some public TCRs were present in many individuals. Linkage disequilibrium might explain the correlated functional status among segregating V segments, but an unknown experimental factor could not be ruled out. Several of the top co-occurrence clusters appeared to be linked to parvovirus B19, influenza, CMV and Epstein-Barr virus, according to a later analysis. It was suggested by the authors that the approach could potentially be generalized to other disease states and immunological phenotypes. In vitro tests confirmed that a few of the cytomegalovirus-associated TCR beta chains recognize cytomegalovirus antigens. Because some donors lacked HLA typing at each locus, the association tests relied only on the typed subset. In a later genetic analysis, a missense DCLRE1C variant was associated with V-gene and J-gene trimming of TCR beta chains, and the association was replicated in an independent cohort. The study listed approximately 150 TCR beta chains as associated with cytomegalovirus. A further reported finding was that TCR beta sequences accurately predicted the HLA-A and HLA-B alleles for most subjects in the first cohort.

This chain is built from TRBV27 and TRBJ2-2; 10 central bases correspond to TRBD1. The sample taken for sequencing was PBMCs. This TCR derives from a girl aged 2-10 years in good health and CMV-seronegative. The DNA sequence is as follows: TGTGCCAGCAGTGTCATGGGACAGGGGTTGTTGGGAAACACCGGGGAGCTGTTTTTT. The encoded protein is CASSVMGQGLLGNTGELFF.